These 8 T cell receptor beta chains came from one sample sequenced in a study of T cell responses to AZD1222 COVID-19 vaccine. Profiled with immunoSEQ multiplex PCR; TCRdb holds only in-frame clones, not every one. The table includes 100,000 to 150,000 clones, about 89% detected once. Sequencing used peripheral blood, obtained on day 0 of AZD1222 vaccination. These receptors were obtained from an adult in good health.

The V gene is TRBV12-3 or TRBV12-4, the J gene TRBJ2-7; 7 bases match TRBD1. The V and J ends lost 5 bases and 1 base, in that order; junction bases with no gene match: 2. The CDR3 contains 13 residues. CDR3 sequence: CASSQGVSYEQYF. In DNA form, the CDR3 reads TGTGCCAGCAGTCAGGGGGTATCCTACGAGCAGTACTTC.

The chain recombines TRBV19 with TRBJ2-3, with TRBD2 as a possible D gene (6 bases). This CDR3 is built from 16 residues. CDR1 and CDR2 (germline): LNHDA, SQIVND (reference sequence). Trimming took off 2 bases at V and 0 bases at J, with 12 bases between the two ends. The CDR3 sequence is CASSIFAGFSTDTQYF. The CDR3 DNA reads as TGTGCCAGTAGTATATTCGCGGGGTTCAGCACAGATACGCAGTATTTT.

V gene TRBV19 combines with J gene TRBJ1-5; D not resolved. Between the trimmed V and J ends, which lost 6 bases and 3 bases, there was a span of 12 bases. Germline V gene data show CDR1 as LNHDA and CDR2 as SQIVND (reference sequence). This CDR3 contains 14 residues. This CDR3 is CASREGPFNQPQHF. The CDR3 region has the DNA TGTGCCAGTAGGGAAGGCCCTTTCAATCAGCCCCAGCATTTT.

The chain joins TRBV5-6 to TRBJ1-1, with TRBD1 identical over 9 bases. Germline trimming cut 4 bases from V and 2 bases from J; bases unmatched to any gene: 9. The CDR3 has 16 residues. Germline CDR1 reads SGHDT; CDR2 reads YYEEEE. CDR3 amino acids: CASSVTGTGKNTEAFF. CDR3 coding DNA: TGTGCCAGCAGCGTAACCGGGACAGGGAAAAACACTGAAGCTTTCTTT.

V is TRBV29-1 and J is TRBJ1-3; D is possibly TRBD1 (6 bases). V lost 4 bases, J lost 0 bases, and 10 bases lay in between. The CDR3 covers 14 residues. Germline V lookup: CDR1 SQVTM, CDR2 ANQGSEA. The CDR3 DNA reads as TGCAGCGTTGGGGAGGGGGGCTCTGGAAACACCATATATTTT. Translated: CSVGEGGSGNTIYF.

This chain joins TRBV5-1 and TRBJ1-1; D is perhaps TRBD1 (5 bases). This CDR3 has 15 residues. Trimming left V 0 bases short and J 2 bases short, with 11 bases between. CDR1 and CDR2 (germline): SGHRS, YFSETQ. CDR3 sequence (DNA): TGCGCCAGCAGCTTGGTTCAGGGCCTAAACACTGAAGCTTTCTTT. This translates into CASSLVQGLNTEAFF. The entire variable domain, with the rest obtained from reference TRBV5-1 and TRBJ1-1, is as follows: KAGVTQTPRYLIKTRGQQVTLSCSPISGHRSVSWYQQTPGQGLQFLFEYFSETQRNKGNFPGRFSGRQFSNSRSEMNVSTLELGDSALYLCASSLVQGLNTEAFFGQGTRLTVV.

The chain carries TRBV7-9 and TRBJ2-5; 8 bases map to TRBD1. V lost 1 base and J lost 6; bases outside the gene matches: 4. The CDR3 runs to 14 residues. In germline, CDR1 is SEHNR, CDR2 FQNEAQ (reference sequence). In nucleotides, the CDR3 is TGTGCCAGCAGCTTAGGGACAGGGTCCAAGACCCAGTACTTC. This encodes CASSLGTGSKTQYF. The full variable domain, with the rest looked up from reference TRBV7-9 and TRBJ2-5, is DTGVSQNPRHKITKRGQNVTFRCDPISEHNRLYWYRQTLGQGPEFLTYFQNEAQLEKSRLLSDRFSAERPKGSFSTLEIQRTEQGDSAMYLCASSLGTGSKTQYFGPGTRLLVL.

V is TRBV6-5 and J is TRBJ2-7; D is undetermined. Germline V gene sequence: CDR1 MNHEY, CDR2 SVGAGI. This CDR3 has 13 residues. The V end lost 2 bases, the J end lost 2 bases, and 7 bases lay between the germline ends. CDR3: CASSYGVPYEQYF. The CDR3 nucleotides read TGTGCCAGCAGTTACGGGGTCCCCTACGAGCAGTACTTC.